This entry describes one TCR beta chain. Its antigen is not known. 60 Vbeta and 13 Jbeta primers were used in PCR. Assay used: immunoSEQ multiplex PCR; TCRdb lists only in-frame clones, some missing. This repertoire shows about 150,000 clones, around 80% found once; its top ten account for less than 15%. This entry is derived from a study of cytomegalovirus exposure and HLA in healthy donors. Study as a whole: Early on, a data release was issued that held roughly 84 million unique TCRs from HLA-typed donors. Regarding the study as a whole: Listed as cytomegalovirus-associated were 150 or so TCR beta chains. Reportedly, HLA-A and HLA-B alleles of most subjects were accurately predicted from TCR beta.

Unrecorded immune exposures were likely, despite nominal health at sampling. Sample: PBMCs. The sequence was obtained from a woman between 45 and 65 years old in good health and CMV-seropositive.

CDR3 region: CSVVGQANYGYTF. The CDR3, as DNA: TGCAGCGTTGTTGGACAGGCGAACTATGGCTACACCTTC. This rearrangement joins TRBV29-1 to TRBJ1-2, with TRBD1 identical over 7 bases. This CDR3 spans 13 amino acids. Trimming took 4 bases from V and 2 from J; bases not matched to a gene: 4. Germline values: CDR1 SQVTM, CDR2 ANQGSEA.